The entry below gives a single T cell receptor (beta chain) sequence along with its context. The data originate from a study of monozygotic twins with inflammatory bowel disease. There are 14 residues in the CDR3. Germline V CDR1 and CDR2: SGHRS, YFSETQ. TCRdb reprocessed the 5' RACE reads, with one entry per CDR3 protein and no DNA. In all, the sample yields roughly 200,000 distinct CDR3 sequences. Specimen: blood. This TCR came from a human donor with ulcerative colitis or Crohn's disease, or a healthy co-twin of an affected twin (not recorded which). V gene TRBV5-1 combines with J gene TRBJ2-2; as DNA is missing, the TRBD1 call by TCRdb cannot be tested. CDR3: CASSPRMDTGELFF.